The 2 T cell receptor beta chains reported below all come from one sample, sequenced in a study of regulatory T cells in long-lasting Graves disease. Sample time point: persistent/refractory GD, antithyroid drugs over 5 years with positive TRAb. Preparation of the TCR library used RNA extracted from PBMCs. Through Arm-PCR of CDR3 regions and iRepertoire HTBI primers, TCR beta libraries were built. One entry per CDR3 protein results from TCRdb running MiXCR on the multiplex PCR reads. The sample yields hundreds of thousands of distinct CDR3 sequences, around 20% seen once. Material: peripheral blood mononuclear cells (PBMCs), obtained when the disease was refractory, from a patient treated with antithyroid drugs. These receptors all come from a female donor with Graves disease.

The DNA for the CDR3 is TGTGCCAGCGGCCCTACTGGACTAGCGGGACTGAACAATGAGCAGTTCTTC. The encoded protein is CASGPTGLAGLNNEQFF. The chain links TRBV14 to TRBJ2-1; 12 nucleotides agree with TRBD2. This CDR3 is built from 17 residues. CDR1 SGHDN and CDR2 FVKESK come from the germline V gene. Trimming removed 8 bases from V and 5 bases from J; junction bases left unmatched: 13.

This clonotype was detected a few times. The rearrangement joins TRBV7-9 to TRBJ2-7; no definite D call. The V end lost 1 base, the J end lost 7 bases, and 11 bases lay between the germline ends. The CDR3 contains 13 residues. Germline CDR1 is SEHNR and CDR2 is FQNEAQ (reference sequence). The CDR3 DNA reads TGTGCCAGCAGCTTAGTCCCAGCAGTGGAGCAGTACTTC. Translation: CASSLVPAVEQYF.